Following are 9 T cell receptor beta chains from one sample sequenced in a study of OX40 agonist ivuxolimab in advanced cancers. Assay: immunoSEQ multiplex PCR; the TCRdb copy retains only in-frame clones and omits some. The sample has more than 95,000 clones; around 94% are singletons. This specimen consisted of CD4+ or CD8+ T cells sorted from blood, obtained in a trial of the OX40 agonist ivuxolimab. The receptors originated from an adult with an advanced solid tumor such as melanoma, head and neck, liver or kidney cancer.

The genes are TRBV30 and TRBJ1-5; D might be TRBD1 (6 bases). Germline values: CDR1 GTSNPN, CDR2 SVGIG (reference sequence). Trimming shortened V by 6 bases and J by 3 bases, and 18 bases separated the two germline ends. CDR3 length: 15 residues. The CDR3: CACRTGAGDNQPQHF. The CDR3 coding sequence is TGTGCCTGCCGGACGGGGGCGGGGGACAATCAGCCCCAGCATTTT.

V usage is TRBV10-1 and J usage is TRBJ1-5; D is uncertain. The germline V gene encodes CDR1 WNHNN and CDR2 SYGVQD (reference sequence). V shed 10 bases and J shed 3 bases, with 7 bases lying between them. The CDR3 contains 11 residues. Here the CDR3 reads CAIRVNQPQHF. The CDR3 region has the DNA TGCGCCATCCGGGTCAATCAGCCCCAGCATTTT.

The chain recombines TRBV7-9 with TRBJ1-1; maybe TRBD1 (6 bases). The germline CDR1 and CDR2 sequences are SEHNR and FQNEAQ (reference sequence). The CDR3 runs to 15 residues. V gave up 1 base and J gave up 4 bases, with 13 bases separating them. The CDR3 region is CASSLGQGFPTEAFF. The CDR3 coding sequence is TGTGCCAGCAGCTTAGGGCAGGGGTTCCCCACTGAAGCTTTCTTT.

The chain combines TRBV4-1 with TRBJ2-7; TRBD1 is a possible D gene (6 bases). The V and J ends lost 3 bases and 0 bases respectively, with 15 bases between them. CDR3 length: 16 amino acids. The germline CDR1 and CDR2 sequences are MGHRA and YSYEKL. The CDR3 protein is CASSHGIRDNSYEQYF. The DNA of the CDR3 is TGCGCCAGCAGCCATGGGATCCGGGACAACTCCTACGAGCAGTACTTC.

This sequence joins TRBV6-4 and TRBJ2-2; 11 bases map to TRBD1. The CDR3 sequence is 17 residues long. The trim removed 9 bases at V and 5 bases at J, leaving 14 bases unmatched. Looked up from germline, CDR1 is MRHNA and CDR2 is SNTAGT. The CDR3 DNA sequence: TGTGCCAGGGATGACCGGGACAGGGGGGAAAGAACCGGGGAGCTGTTTTTT. Its protein product is CARDDRDRGERTGELFF.

The chain links TRBV18 to TRBJ2-3; D remains ambiguous. The CDR3 length is 14 residues. Trimming took off 8 bases at V and 0 bases at J, with 12 bases between the two ends. Germline V gene data show CDR1 as KGHSH and CDR2 as LQKENI. CDR3 protein: CASLDRGSTDTQYF. CDR3 nucleotide sequence: TGTGCCAGCCTGGACCGCGGAAGCACAGATACGCAGTATTTT.

This rearrangement joins TRBV5-1 to TRBJ2-7; 8 bases are a match to TRBD2. Germline CDR1 and CDR2: SGHRS and YFSETQ. V dropped 4 bases and J dropped 0; count of bases not matched to a gene: 6. The CDR3 runs to 15 residues. The CDR3 loop reads CASSPGGGTSYEQYF. Written as DNA, the CDR3 is TGCGCCAGCAGCCCCGGGGGGGGGACCTCCTACGAGCAGTACTTC.

The genes are TRBV5-4 and TRBJ1-6, with unresolved D. V lost 0 bases to trimming and J lost 5 bases, with 6 bases between them. The germline gives CDR1 SGHNT, CDR2 YYREEE (reference sequence). The CDR3 length is 14 residues. Written as DNA, the CDR3 is TGTGCCAGCAGCTTGGAAGGGAATAATTCACCCCTCCACTTT. Amino acids: CASSLEGNNSPLHF.

This chain joins TRBV6-5 and TRBJ2-2; no firm D call. The V end lost 3 bases, the J end lost 6 bases, and 11 bases lay between the germline ends. The CDR3 length is 14 residues. Germline-derived CDR1 and CDR2 are MNHEY and SVGAGI. The CDR3, as DNA: TGTGCCAGCAGTTATGGCCCCGCCGCCGGGGAGCTGTTTTTT. Residues: CASSYGPAAGELFF.